This record covers a single TCR beta chain. The antigen is undetermined. V dropped 5 bases and J dropped 7 bases, with 15 bases sitting between them. The CDR3 length is 14 residues. Germline-derived CDR1 and CDR2 are SGHTA and FQGNSA. This sample is part of a study of T cell responses to AZD1222 COVID-19 vaccine. Produced via immunoSEQ multiplex PCR; TCRdb's table is partial and in-frame only. The data contain about 26,000 clones, approximately 85% of them singletons. Second-dose intervals of approximately 4 or approximately 12 weeks were pooled. Whole-study results and caveats: A mostly white British donor set with more females was recruited, and clonal diversity was possibly underestimated. Within unmutated variant regions lay the reported targets of nearly half of spike-specific TCRs.

This sample comprised peripheral blood, obtained 28 days after the second AZD1222 dose. The source of this sequence is an adult who received the AZD1222 COVID-19 vaccine. This chain connects TRBV7-2 to TRBJ2-4; possibly TRBD1 for D (5 bases). The CDR3 sequence is CASSARAGSNIQYF. For the CDR3, the DNA is TGTGCCAGCAGCGCCCGAGCAGGGTCGAACATTCAGTACTTC.